This is a list of T cell receptor beta chains from one sample in a study of radiotherapy plus CTLA-4 blockade in lung cancer. Profiling relied on immunoSEQ multiplex PCR, and the TCRdb table lists in-frame clones only, not all of them. The sample yields around 41,000 clones, roughly 67% seen once. The sample consisted of peripheral blood, taken from a patient treated with radiotherapy plus ipilimumab. The receptors originated from a human donor with non-small cell lung cancer who had a partial response to radiotherapy plus ipilimumab. The CDR3 runs from the conserved cysteine through the conserved F or W. Each record gives: CDR3 protein, CDR3 DNA, D gene, clone size, V gene, J gene. D genes are given only for firm matches. Rows give clone size only sometimes, using once, few, many, or a class for an expanded clone.

cdr3_aa: CASSISGRIQETQYF
cdr3_nt: TGTGCCAGCAGCATTAGCGGGAGGATTCAAGAGACCCAGTACTTC
d_call: TRBD2
clone_size: -
v_call: TRBV5-5
j_call: TRBJ2-5

cdr3_aa: CATSRRGGSQPQHF
cdr3_nt: TGTGCCACCAGCAGGAGAGGGGGCAGCCAGCCCCAGCATTTT
d_call: TRBD1
clone_size: few
v_call: TRBV15
j_call: TRBJ1-5

cdr3_aa: CASSLRLAGAPDTQYF
cdr3_nt: TGCGCCAGCAGCTTGAGGCTAGCGGGGGCTCCAGATACGCAGTATTTT
d_call: TRBD2
clone_size: once
v_call: TRBV5-1
j_call: TRBJ2-3

cdr3_aa: CASSLDGQLLGEQYF
cdr3_nt: TGCGCCAGCAGCTTGGACGGACAGCTCCTCGGCGAGCAGTACTTC
d_call: -
clone_size: -
v_call: TRBV5-1
j_call: TRBJ2-7

cdr3_aa: CASRLAGASSGGELFF
cdr3_nt: TGTGCCAGCAGACTAGCGGGAGCCTCCTCGGGCGGGGAGCTGTTTTTT
d_call: TRBD2
clone_size: -
v_call: TRBV7-9
j_call: TRBJ2-2

cdr3_aa: CASRGTVNTEAFF
cdr3_nt: TGCGCCAGCAGGGGGACAGTGAACACTGAAGCTTTCTTT
d_call: TRBD1
clone_size: -
v_call: TRBV4-1
j_call: TRBJ1-1

cdr3_aa: CASSYRDRGSEQYF
cdr3_nt: TGTGCCAGCAGTTACCGGGACAGGGGAAGCGAGCAGTACTTC
d_call: TRBD1
clone_size: few
v_call: TRBV6-5
j_call: TRBJ2-7

cdr3_aa: CASSPPSHRGTGELFF
cdr3_nt: TGTGCCAGCTCACCACCGAGCCACAGGGGCACCGGGGAGCTGTTTTTT
d_call: TRBD1
clone_size: -
v_call: TRBV18
j_call: TRBJ2-2

cdr3_aa: CASSGQIQNTEAFF
cdr3_nt: TGTGCCAGCAGTGGCCAGATCCAGAACACTGAAGCTTTCTTT
d_call: -
clone_size: few
v_call: TRBV6-1
j_call: TRBJ1-1

cdr3_aa: CASSRGGNSGNTIYF
cdr3_nt: TGTGCCAGCAGCAGAGGAGGGAACTCTGGAAACACCATATATTTT
d_call: -
clone_size: few
v_call: TRBV9
j_call: TRBJ1-3

cdr3_aa: CASTDRLNWNEQFF
cdr3_nt: TGTGCCAGTACCGACAGGCTGAATTGGAATGAGCAGTTCTTC
d_call: -
clone_size: few
v_call: TRBV19
j_call: TRBJ2-1

cdr3_aa: CASSSTGYGYTF
cdr3_nt: TGTGCCAGCAGCTCAACAGGGTATGGCTACACCTTC
d_call: -
clone_size: -
v_call: TRBV25-1
j_call: TRBJ1-2